This is a list of T cell receptor beta chains from one sample in a study of CD8+CD57+ T cells in acquired aplastic anemia. TCRdb itself ran the reads through MiXCR, one entry per CDR3 protein. The sample includes about 160,000 distinct CDR3 sequences, more than 45% of them seen just once. Material for sequencing was sorted CD4+, CD8+, or CD8+CD57+ T cells (not recorded which) from PBMCs. The source of these receptors is a human donor with aplastic anemia. Both conserved end residues are part of each CDR3. The order of the fields is D gene, clone size, V gene, J gene, CDR3 protein, CDR3 DNA. The D gene is left open where the match is weak. Not all rows give a size; the values are once, few, many and, for expanded clones, a class.

d_call: TRBD2; clone_size: many; v_call: TRBV5-1; j_call: TRBJ2-1; cdr3_aa: CASSLGVAGDHNEQFF; cdr3_nt: TGCGCCAGCAGCTTGGGGGTAGCGGGAGATCACAATGAGCAGTTCTTC
d_call: NA; clone_size: once; v_call: TRBV25-1; j_call: TRBJ1-2; cdr3_aa: CASSELINYGYTF; cdr3_nt: TGTGCCAGCAGTGAGTTAATAAACTATGGCTACACCTTC
d_call: NA; clone_size: NA; v_call: TRBV6-4; j_call: TRBJ1-1; cdr3_aa: CASRATENTEAFF; cdr3_nt: TGTGCCAGCAGAGCCACAGAGAACACTGAAGCTTTCTTT
d_call: NA; clone_size: NA; v_call: TRBV7-2; j_call: TRBJ2-7; cdr3_aa: CASSFSVYEQYF; cdr3_nt: TGTGCCAGCAGCTTTTCGGTTTACGAGCAGTACTTC
d_call: TRBD1; clone_size: NA; v_call: TRBV29-1; j_call: TRBJ2-2; cdr3_aa: CSAPGQGNTGELFF; cdr3_nt: TGCAGCGCTCCGGGACAGGGGAACACCGGGGAGCTGTTTTTT
d_call: TRBD1; clone_size: NA; v_call: TRBV20-1; j_call: TRBJ1-2; cdr3_aa: CSAIPQARGLGGYTF; cdr3_nt: TGCAGTGCTATACCTCAGGCCAGGGGGCTAGGTGGCTACACCTTC
d_call: TRBD2; clone_size: few; v_call: TRBV6-4; j_call: TRBJ2-1; cdr3_aa: CASSHGTSESNEQFF; cdr3_nt: TGTGCCAGCAGTCACGGGACTAGCGAAAGCAATGAGCAGTTCTTC
d_call: NA; clone_size: NA; v_call: TRBV2; j_call: TRBJ1-1; cdr3_aa: CASARNTEAFF; cdr3_nt: TGTGCCAGCGCCAGGAACACTGAAGCTTTCTTT
d_call: NA; clone_size: many; v_call: TRBV7-2; j_call: TRBJ2-2; cdr3_aa: CASTFLGTGELFF; cdr3_nt: TGTGCCAGCACCTTCCTCGGGACCGGGGAGCTGTTTTTT
d_call: TRBD2; clone_size: NA; v_call: TRBV5-1; j_call: TRBJ2-7; cdr3_aa: CASSLGLAGGGNEQYF; cdr3_nt: TGCGCCAGCAGCTTGGGACTAGCGGGCGGTGGTAACGAGCAGTACTTC
d_call: TRBD1; clone_size: NA; v_call: TRBV19; j_call: TRBJ1-1; cdr3_aa: CASSTGTGTEAFF; cdr3_nt: TGTGCCAGTAGCACGGGGACAGGGACTGAAGCTTTCTTT
d_call: TRBD1; clone_size: many; v_call: TRBV6-1; j_call: TRBJ1-2; cdr3_aa: CASSLQGAYTF; cdr3_nt: TGTGCCAGCAGTCTACAGGGGGCCTACACCTTC
d_call: NA; clone_size: NA; v_call: TRBV7-2; j_call: TRBJ2-7; cdr3_aa: CASTQRGSYEQYF; cdr3_nt: TGTGCCAGCACCCAGAGGGGGTCCTACGAGCAGTACTTC
d_call: NA; clone_size: NA; v_call: TRBV19; j_call: TRBJ1-6; cdr3_aa: CASTSLQNRNSPLHF; cdr3_nt: TGTGCCAGTACCAGTCTGCAAAACAGGAATTCACCCCTCCACTTT
d_call: NA; clone_size: many; v_call: TRBV24-1; j_call: TRBJ2-5; cdr3_aa: CATSDQVQETQYF; cdr3_nt: TGTGCCACCAGTGATCAGGTTCAAGAGACCCAGTACTTC
d_call: TRBD1; clone_size: many; v_call: TRBV11-2; j_call: TRBJ2-7; cdr3_aa: CASNSRQGHAYEQYF; cdr3_nt: TGTGCCAGCAACTCACGACAGGGGCACGCCTACGAGCAGTACTTC
d_call: NA; clone_size: many; v_call: TRBV6-2/TRBV6-3; j_call: TRBJ1-5; cdr3_aa: CASREIGDQPQHF; cdr3_nt: TGTGCCAGCAGAGAGATAGGAGATCAGCCCCAGCATTTT
d_call: NA; clone_size: once; v_call: TRBV19; j_call: TRBJ1-3; cdr3_aa: CASSWQGDSGNTIYF; cdr3_nt: TGTGCCAGTAGTTGGCAGGGTGACTCTGGAAACACCATATATTTT
d_call: NA; clone_size: NA; v_call: TRBV2; j_call: TRBJ1-2; cdr3_aa: CASSPSPTVTYGYTF; cdr3_nt: TGTGCCAGCAGCCCTAGCCCGACGGTCACCTATGGCTACACCTTC
d_call: NA; clone_size: many; v_call: TRBV10-1; j_call: TRBJ2-7; cdr3_aa: CASSESGQIPYEQYF; cdr3_nt: TGCGCCAGCAGTGAGTCAGGACAGATACCATACGAGCAGTACTTC
d_call: TRBD1; clone_size: NA; v_call: TRBV2; j_call: TRBJ1-6; cdr3_aa: CASRVTGTGFSPLHF; cdr3_nt: TGTGCCAGCAGGGTTACCGGGACAGGCTTTTCACCCCTCCACTTT
d_call: NA; clone_size: NA; v_call: TRBV24-1; j_call: TRBJ2-7; cdr3_aa: CASSPQGGGIRYEQYF; cdr3_nt: TGTGCCAGCTCACCACAAGGGGGCGGGATTCGCTACGAGCAGTACTTC